Sequencing of this T cell receptor (beta chain) was carried out in a study of blood T cell repertoires in COVID-19. The repertoire was sequenced with immunoSEQ multiplex PCR; TCRdb's copy has only in-frame clones and lacks some. This repertoire shows more than 35,000 clones, 69% found once; its top ten account for 6.2%. Germline V gene lookup returns CDR1 LNHDA and CDR2 SQIVND (reference sequence). The CDR3 has 15 residues. V shed 6 bases, J shed 0 bases, and the junction held 3 bases outside the gene matches. There are a few counts of this clone. The sequencing input was peripheral blood. The chain combines TRBV19 with TRBJ2-3; 10 positions agree with TRBD2. The source is a man aged 80 or over with acute or convalescent COVID-19. CDR3: CASRASGRSTDTQYF. The CDR3 DNA reads as TGTGCCAGTAGAGCTAGCGGGAGAAGCACAGATACGCAGTATTTT.